A selection of T cell receptor beta chains follows, all from one sample in a study of OX40 agonist ivuxolimab in advanced cancers. This table comes from immunoSEQ multiplex PCR, and its TCRdb copy is limited to in-frame clones, with some not included. The sample has 100,000 to 130,000 clones, 85% to 95% seen once; the top ten hold roughly 1.3%. The sample in question was CD4+ or CD8+ T cells sorted from blood, obtained in a trial of the OX40 agonist ivuxolimab. The receptors derive from an adult with an advanced solid tumor such as melanoma, head and neck, liver or kidney cancer. The CDR3 runs from the conserved cysteine through the conserved F or W. The D gene is left open where the match is weak. A row's size may be missing; if present it is once, few, many or a size class.

>.|TRBV28|.|TRBJ2-5|16
CASTITRAGTQETQYF
TGTGCCAGCACAATCACCCGCGCCGGAACCCAAGAGACCCAGTACTTC
>TRBD2|TRBV6-5|.|TRBJ2-7|15
CASSSQREGLYEQYF
TGTGCCAGCAGTTCCCAGCGGGAGGGACTTTACGAGCAGTACTTC
>.|TRBV11-2|.|TRBJ2-2|18
CASSFRTGLTSNTGELFF
TGTGCCAGCAGCTTCCGTACCGGACTAACCTCAAACACCGGGGAGCTGTTTTTT
>TRBD1|TRBV29-1|.|TRBJ1-2|13
CSVTGQGGGGYTF
TGCAGCGTGACGGGACAGGGGGGTGGTGGCTACACCTTC
>.|TRBV6-5|.|TRBJ1-5|14
CASSLRNAGQPQHF
TGTGCCAGCAGTCTCAGAAACGCGGGCCAGCCCCAGCATTTT
>.|TRBV5-1|.|TRBJ2-7|16
CASSLQVEGGSYEQYF
TGCGCCAGCAGCTTGCAAGTGGAAGGGGGCTCCTACGAGCAGTACTTC
>.|TRBV5-4|.|TRBJ2-1|13
CASSPGQTGEQFF
TGTGCCAGCAGCCCCGGACAGACCGGCGAGCAGTTCTTC
>.|TRBV11-2|.|TRBJ2-3|12
CASSLQEDTQYF
TGTGCCAGCAGCTTGCAGGAAGATACGCAGTATTTT
>TRBD1|TRBV7-9|.|TRBJ1-4|15
CASRRQGNSNEKLFF
TGTGCCAGCAGGCGACAGGGGAATAGTAATGAAAAACTGTTTTTT
>.|TRBV28|.|TRBJ1-5|14
CASSFRQSSQPQHF
TGTGCCAGCAGTTTCAGGCAGAGCAGTCAGCCCCAGCATTTT
>TRBD2|TRBV11-3|once|TRBJ2-1|17
CASSSRGGGSSYNEQFF
TGTGCCAGCAGCTCCCGAGGCGGGGGAAGCTCCTACAATGAGCAGTTCTTC
>.|TRBV29-1|.|TRBJ2-7|11
CSAGHPYEQYF
TGCAGCGCTGGACATCCCTACGAGCAGTACTTC
>.|TRBV11-3|.|TRBJ1-1|14
CASSLGGATSEAFF
TGTGCCAGCAGCTTAGGAGGAGCGACTTCTGAAGCTTTCTTT
>.|TRBV27|.|TRBJ2-2|17
CASRRVLEVGVTGELFF
TGTGCCAGCAGGCGGGTATTGGAGGTTGGGGTCACCGGGGAGCTGTTTTTT
>.|TRBV5-1|.|TRBJ2-7|16
CASSSRSSKWAYEQYF
TGCGCCAGCAGCTCGCGTTCCTCCAAATGGGCTTACGAGCAGTACTTC
>TRBD1|TRBV2|.|TRBJ1-5|15
CASTLGGSPNQPQHF
TGTGCCAGCACTCTAGGGGGCAGCCCTAATCAGCCCCAGCATTTT
>.|TRBV28|medium-sized|TRBJ2-1|13
CAARGGSYNEQFF
TGTGCCGCGAGGGGGGGTTCCTACAATGAGCAGTTCTTC
>.|TRBV29-1|.|TRBJ1-3|15
CSVEAGGRFGDTIYF
TGCAGCGTTGAAGCCGGGGGGCGTTTTGGGGACACCATATATTTT
>TRBD1|TRBV28|.|TRBJ2-7|15
CASTLPGQGAREQYF
TGTGCCAGCACCTTACCGGGACAGGGGGCTAGGGAGCAGTACTTC
>.|TRBV4-3|.|TRBJ1-5|15
CASSQETGPFQPQHF
TGCGCCAGCAGCCAAGAGACGGGTCCCTTTCAGCCCCAGCATTTT
>TRBD2|TRBV20-1|.|TRBJ2-1|11
CSAQAGWEQFF
TGCAGCGCACAAGCGGGATGGGAGCAGTTCTTC
>TRBD1|TRBV14|.|TRBJ1-4|15
CASSQVRGSNEKLFF
TGTGCCAGCAGCCAAGTCAGGGGGTCTAATGAAAAACTGTTTTTT
>.|TRBV28|.|TRBJ1-2|11
CASMGNYGYTF
TGTGCCAGCATGGGTAACTATGGCTACACCTTC